The T cell receptor (beta chain) under discussion was sequenced for a study of control samples from healthy donors and cancer patients. Repertoires were generated with immunoSEQ multiplex PCR, while TCRdb's copy carries only in-frame clones and drops some. The sample carries some 95,000 clones, roughly 92% recorded once. Sequenced sample: blood. The receptor was derived from a human donor in good health. The donor label of this sample is uncertain.

The CDR3 nucleotides are TGCGCCAGCAGCTTGACAGGGGACTATGGCTACACCTTC. Its translation: CASSLTGDYGYTF. This chain uses TRBV5-1 with TRBJ1-2; 7 nucleotides match TRBD1. V lost 1 base and J lost 3; bases outside the gene matches: 0. CDR3 length: 13 amino acids. CDR1 SGHRS and CDR2 YFSETQ come from the germline V gene.